The T cell receptor beta chain described here comes from a study of blood T cell repertoires in COVID-19. CDR1 and CDR2 from the germline V gene are SGDLS and YYNGEE. The CDR3 spans 15 residues. Unmatched junction bases numbered 11, after V lost 4 bases and J lost 10 bases. Original analysis: Reference gene primer amplification gave estimated nucleated cell counts. Profiled with immunoSEQ multiplex PCR; TCRdb holds only in-frame clones, not every one. V and J calls and clone size are as listed in that table; D and trimming were resolved from the DNA. The repertoire has over 450,000 clones, roughly 89% of them found once; the top ten carry around 0.9%.

The sample taken for sequencing was peripheral blood. V is TRBV9 and J is TRBJ1-6, with 7 nucleotides matching TRBD1. The source of this sequence is a man younger than 30 with COVID-19, enrolled during active disease. The CDR3 nucleotides are TGTGCCAGCAGCTTTCAGACAGGGCCGTTGTCACCCCTCCACTTT. Translating gives CASSFQTGPLSPLHF.